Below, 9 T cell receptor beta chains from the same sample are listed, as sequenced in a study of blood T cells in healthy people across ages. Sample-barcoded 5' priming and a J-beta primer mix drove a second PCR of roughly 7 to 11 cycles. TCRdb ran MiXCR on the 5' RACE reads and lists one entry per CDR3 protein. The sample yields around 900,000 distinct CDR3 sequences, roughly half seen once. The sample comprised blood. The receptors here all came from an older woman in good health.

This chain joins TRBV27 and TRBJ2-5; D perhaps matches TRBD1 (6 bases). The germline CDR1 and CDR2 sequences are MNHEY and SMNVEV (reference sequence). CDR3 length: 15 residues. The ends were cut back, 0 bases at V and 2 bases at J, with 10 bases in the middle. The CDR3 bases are TGTGCCAGCAGTTTATCAGGGGGTTGGCAAGAGACCCAGTACTTC. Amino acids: CASSLSGGWQETQYF.

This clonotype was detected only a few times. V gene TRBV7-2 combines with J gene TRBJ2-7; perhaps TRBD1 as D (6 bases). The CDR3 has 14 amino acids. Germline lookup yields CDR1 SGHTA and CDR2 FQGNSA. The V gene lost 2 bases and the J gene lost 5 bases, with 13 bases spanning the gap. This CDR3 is CASSLSGASDEQYF. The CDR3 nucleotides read TGTGCCAGCAGCTTATCAGGGGCAAGCGACGAGCAGTACTTC.

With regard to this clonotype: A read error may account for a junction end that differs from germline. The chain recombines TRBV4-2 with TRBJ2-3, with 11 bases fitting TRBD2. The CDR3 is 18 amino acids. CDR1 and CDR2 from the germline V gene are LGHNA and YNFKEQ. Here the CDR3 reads CASSQESRLAGNTETQYF. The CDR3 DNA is TGTGCCAGCAGCCAAGAAAGCCGACTAGCGGGAAACACAGAGACGCAGTATTTT.

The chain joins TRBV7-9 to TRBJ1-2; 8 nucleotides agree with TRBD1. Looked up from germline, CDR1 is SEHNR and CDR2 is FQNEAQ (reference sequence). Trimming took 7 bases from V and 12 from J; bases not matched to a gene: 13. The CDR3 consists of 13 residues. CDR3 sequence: CASTSGGRVKDTF. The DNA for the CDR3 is TGTGCCAGCACCTCAGGGGGCAGGGTCAAGGACACCTTC.

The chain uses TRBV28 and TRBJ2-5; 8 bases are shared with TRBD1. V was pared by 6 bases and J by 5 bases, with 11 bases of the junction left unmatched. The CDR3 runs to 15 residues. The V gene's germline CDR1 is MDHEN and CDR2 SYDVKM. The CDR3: CASRAATGGWETQYF. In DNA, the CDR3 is TGTGCCAGCAGAGCCGCAACAGGGGGTTGGGAGACCCAGTACTTC. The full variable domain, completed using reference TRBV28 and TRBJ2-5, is DVKVTQSSRYLVKRTGEKVFLECVQDMDHENMFWYRQDPGLGLRLIYFSYDVKMKEKGDIPEGYSVSREKKERFSLILESASTNQTSMYLCASRAATGGWETQYFGPGTRLLVL.

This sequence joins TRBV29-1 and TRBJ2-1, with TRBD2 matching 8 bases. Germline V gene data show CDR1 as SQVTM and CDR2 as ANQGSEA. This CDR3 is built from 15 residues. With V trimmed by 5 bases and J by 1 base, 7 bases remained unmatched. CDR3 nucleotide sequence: TGCAGCGTTAGCAGCGGGAGAGGGTCCTACAATGAGCAGTTCTTC. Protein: CSVSSGRGSYNEQFF.

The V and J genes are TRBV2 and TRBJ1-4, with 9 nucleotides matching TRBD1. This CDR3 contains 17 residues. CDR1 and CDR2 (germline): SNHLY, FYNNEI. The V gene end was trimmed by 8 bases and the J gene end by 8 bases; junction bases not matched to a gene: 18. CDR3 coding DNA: TGTGCCAGCGCCCAGGGGACAGGGCCCACCTGGACCGAAAAACTGTTTTTT. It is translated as CASAQGTGPTWTEKLFF.

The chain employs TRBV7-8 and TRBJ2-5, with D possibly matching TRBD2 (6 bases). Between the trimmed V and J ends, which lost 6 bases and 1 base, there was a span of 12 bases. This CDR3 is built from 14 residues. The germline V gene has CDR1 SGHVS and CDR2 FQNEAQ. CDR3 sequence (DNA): TGTGCCAGCAGACCCCGGAGGGCCCAAGAGACCCAGTACTTC. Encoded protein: CASRPRRAQETQYF.

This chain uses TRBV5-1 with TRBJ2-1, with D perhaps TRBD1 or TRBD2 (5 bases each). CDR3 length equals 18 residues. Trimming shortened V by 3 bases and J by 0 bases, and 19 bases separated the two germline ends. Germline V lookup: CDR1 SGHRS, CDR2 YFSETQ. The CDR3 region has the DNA TGCGCCAGCAGCTACCCCAGGGCAGAGGACTTCTCCTACAATGAGCAGTTCTTC. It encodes CASSYPRAEDFSYNEQFF.